Listed below are T cell receptor beta chains from one sample, sequenced in a study of vaccination effects on CD4 cells after COVID-19. The assay was immunoSEQ multiplex PCR, and TCRdb's table has in-frame clones only and misses some. In the table there are tens of thousands of clones, 74% of which are singletons. What these receptors recognize is not known. The sequencing used CD4+ T cells from PBMCs cultured with a peptide pool, collected before COVID-19 vaccination. Every receptor here comes from a human donor who had a prior SARS-CoV-2 infection. CDR3s include the opening cysteine and the closing phenylalanine or tryptophan. D genes are given only for firm matches. Size values are once, few and many counts, or a class for expanded clones, and some rows have none.

clone size	V gene	J gene	D gene	CDR3 protein	CDR3 DNA
few	TRBV5-4	TRBJ1-1	NA	CASSLGGGVPEAFF	TGTGCCAGCAGCTTGGGGGGAGGGGTACCTGAAGCTTTCTTT
NA	TRBV6-5	TRBJ2-2	NA	CASSLWGTGELFF	TGTGCCAGCAGCCTCTGGGGTACCGGGGAGCTGTTTTTT
few	TRBV18	TRBJ2-1	TRBD2	CASSPLAGVRVNNEQFF	TGTGCCAGCTCACCGCTAGCGGGGGTCAGGGTGAACAATGAGCAGTTCTTC
NA	TRBV11-2	TRBJ2-3	NA	CASSLVPGAGGTDTQYF	TGTGCCAGCAGCTTAGTGCCCGGGGCAGGGGGCACAGATACGCAGTATTTT
NA	TRBV7-2	TRBJ1-5	TRBD1	CASSSRTGGGPQHF	TGTGCCAGCAGCTCTAGGACAGGGGGTGGGCCCCAGCATTTT
NA	TRBV6-1	TRBJ1-2	TRBD1	CASSDLDRDGYTF	TGTGCCAGCAGTGATTTAGACAGGGATGGCTACACCTTC
few	TRBV10-1	TRBJ2-7	TRBD1	CASSATGGGPSSYEQYF	TGCGCCAGCAGTGCGACAGGGGGCGGACCTAGCTCCTACGAGCAGTACTTC
NA	TRBV20-1	TRBJ1-2	NA	CSASYPTGQGYTF	TGCAGTGCTAGTTATCCCACAGGGCAAGGCTACACCTTC
few	TRBV4-1	TRBJ2-3	TRBD2	CASSQLRGRVWADTQYF	TGCGCCAGCAGCCAATTACGTGGGAGGGTTTGGGCAGATACGCAGTATTTT
NA	TRBV12-3/TRBV12-4	TRBJ2-1	NA	CASSADLYNEQFF	TGTGCCAGCAGTGCCGACTTGTACAATGAGCAGTTCTTC
NA	TRBV3-1/TRBV3-2	TRBJ2-7	NA	CASSHTASEQYF	TGTGCCAGCAGCCACACCGCTAGTGAGCAGTACTTC
NA	TRBV30	TRBJ1-5	NA	CAWNLKGGNQPQHF	TGTGCCTGGAACTTAAAGGGAGGCAATCAACCCCAGCATTTT
few	TRBV2	TRBJ2-7	NA	CASGAHNEQYF	TGTGCCAGTGGCGCGCATAACGAGCAGTACTTC
NA	TRBV6-2/TRBV6-3	TRBJ2-3	NA	CASSYSKVGGYTQYF	TGTGCCAGCAGTTACTCGAAGGTGGGGGGTTATACGCAGTATTTT
NA	TRBV3-1/TRBV3-2	TRBJ2-6	NA	CASSHQWGLGANVLTF	TGTGCCAGCAGCCATCAATGGGGACTCGGGGCCAACGTCCTGACTTTC
NA	TRBV28	TRBJ1-3	TRBD1	CASSQWTGYSGNTIYF	TGTGCCAGCAGTCAGTGGACAGGCTACTCTGGAAACACCATATATTTT
NA	TRBV5-1	TRBJ2-7	TRBD2	CASSLTTSGGFYEQYF	TGCGCCAGCAGCTTGACGACTAGCGGGGGGTTCTACGAGCAGTACTTC
NA	TRBV19	TRBJ2-1	NA	CASSILATSYNEQFF	TGTGCCAGTAGTATTTTAGCGACCTCCTACAATGAGCAGTTCTTC
few	TRBV7-8	TRBJ2-2	NA	CASSSMNTGELFF	TGTGCCAGCAGCTCTATGAACACCGGGGAGCTGTTTTTT
NA	TRBV10-3	TRBJ2-7	NA	CAISDQGPFNEQYF	TGTGCCATCAGCGATCAGGGGCCGTTCAACGAGCAGTACTTC